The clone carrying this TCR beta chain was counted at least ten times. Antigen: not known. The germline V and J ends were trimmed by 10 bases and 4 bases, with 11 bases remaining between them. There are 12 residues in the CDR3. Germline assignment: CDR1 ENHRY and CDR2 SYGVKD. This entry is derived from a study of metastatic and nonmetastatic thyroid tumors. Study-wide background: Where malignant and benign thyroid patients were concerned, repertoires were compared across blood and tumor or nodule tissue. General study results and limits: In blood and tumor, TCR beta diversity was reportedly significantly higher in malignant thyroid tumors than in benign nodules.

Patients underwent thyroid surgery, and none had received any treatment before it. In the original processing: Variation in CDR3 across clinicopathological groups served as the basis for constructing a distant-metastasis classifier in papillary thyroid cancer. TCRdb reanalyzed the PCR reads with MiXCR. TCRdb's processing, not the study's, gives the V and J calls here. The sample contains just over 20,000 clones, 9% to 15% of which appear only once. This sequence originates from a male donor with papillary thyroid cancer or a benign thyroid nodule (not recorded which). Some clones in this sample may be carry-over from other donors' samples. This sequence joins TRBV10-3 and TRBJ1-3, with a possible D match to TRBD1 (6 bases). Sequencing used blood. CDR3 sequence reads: CATTGSGNTIYF. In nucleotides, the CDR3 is TGTGCCACAACAGGGAGCGGAAACACCATATATTTT.